A single sample gave rise to the 16 T cell receptor beta chains below, sequenced in a study of Ad26.COV2.S vaccination and SARS-CoV-2 variants (dated by TCRdb to about 2021). The library was produced with the immunoSEQ multiplex PCR assay. Imported from immuneACCESS, the table was reduced by TCRdb to in-frame sequences with V and J called. These copies leave out some clones; in studies compared against another copy, an unresolved V gene accounts for under half, and the cause of the remainder is not known. Within this sample are roughly 510,000 clones, with around nine tenths of them counted one time only. The ten largest clones capture 9.5% to 15% of the sample. This sample's treatment or condition label indicates: roughly 19 received Ad26.COV2.S at low or high dose, single or two shots; about 5 received placebo; per-sample allocation not given. Repertoires of vaccine and placebo recipients were sequenced from samples taken on day 63 after the first injection.

Sequenced material: peripheral blood, taken in a trial of Ad26.COV2.S vaccine versus placebo. The receptors originated from a person between 18 and 65 years old who received the Ad26.COV2.S COVID-19 vaccine or a placebo.

J is TRBJ2-1 and V is TRBV4-3; D unresolved. This CDR3 is built from 18 residues. CDR1 LGHNA and CDR2 YSLEER come from the germline V gene. Trimming removed 0 bases at V and 0 bases at J, with 15 bases between. The CDR3 DNA is TGCGCCAGCAGCCAAGATCGGCAGCTCTTCAGCTCCTACAATGAGCAGTTCTTC. Encoded protein: CASSQDRQLFSSYNEQFF.

This clone was detected a few times. The chain recombines TRBV28 with TRBJ1-4; D is perhaps TRBD1 (6 bases). This CDR3 spans 14 amino acids. CDR1 is MDHEN and CDR2 is SYDVKM in the germline V gene. Trimming pared 6 bases from V and 5 bases from J, leaving 13 bases between. CDR3 DNA: TGTGCCAGCAGCCTCAGGGGAGAAAATGAAAAACTGTTTTTT. As protein: CASSLRGENEKLFF.

The chain has TRBV5-4 and TRBJ1-1; D perhaps matches TRBD1 (5 bases). The CDR3 sequence is 14 residues long. The V and J ends lost 0 bases and 5 bases respectively, with 11 bases between them. Per the germline V gene, CDR1 is SGHNT and CDR2 is YYREEE (reference sequence). The CDR3 coding sequence is TGTGCCAGCAGCTTGGCCGGTGGGGGGACTGAAGCTTTCTTT. Residues: CASSLAGGGTEAFF.

The CDR3 here is CASRPGTSGWGEQFF. In DNA, the CDR3 is TGTGCCAGCAGACCCGGGACTAGCGGATGGGGTGAGCAGTTCTTC. The rearrangement links TRBV21-1 to TRBJ2-1; the table calls TRBD2, which could not be checked here. TRBV21-1 corresponds to a pseudogene. There are 15 residues in the CDR3.

This chain connects TRBV13 to TRBJ2-5; D tentatively fits TRBD1 or TRBD2 (5 bases each). The ends were cut back, 5 bases at V and 3 bases at J, with 10 bases in the middle. Germline values: CDR1 PRHDT, CDR2 FYEKMQ (reference sequence). The CDR3 has 13 residues. The CDR3: CASSPLGEETQYF. The CDR3 DNA is TGTGCCAGCAGCCCCCTGGGGGAAGAGACCCAGTACTTC. The entire variable domain, with the rest obtained from reference TRBV13 and TRBJ2-5, is as follows: AAGVIQSPRHLIKEKRETATLKCYPIPRHDTVYWYQQGPGQDPQFLISFYEKMQSDKGSIPDRFSAQQFSDYHSELNMSSLELGDSALYFCASSPLGEETQYFGPGTRLLVL.

The chain joins TRBV7-9 to TRBJ2-1, with 13 bases fitting TRBD2. CDR1 SEHNR and CDR2 FQNEAQ come from the germline V gene (reference sequence). CDR3 length: 16 amino acids. The V gene end was trimmed by 3 bases and the J gene end by 3 bases; junction bases not matched to a gene: 2. CDR3 residues: CASSLTSGRIYNEQFF. The CDR3 DNA follows: TGTGCCAGCAGCTTGACTAGCGGGAGGATCTACAATGAGCAGTTCTTC.

This clone appeared once. This chain connects TRBV5-6 to TRBJ2-7; possibly TRBD1 for D (6 bases). Germline V gene lookup returns CDR1 SGHDT and CDR2 YYEEEE. The CDR3 has 16 residues. The ends were cut back, 4 bases at V and 0 bases at J, with 17 bases in the middle. The CDR3 coding sequence is TGTGCCAGCAGCCGACCTGGACAGAAACGCTCCTACGAGCAGTACTTC. Translation gives CASSRPGQKRSYEQYF.

The chain links TRBV6-1 to TRBJ2-1; D could derive from TRBD1 or TRBD2 (5 bases each). The V end lost 5 bases, the J end lost 11 bases, and 19 bases lay between the germline ends. Germline V CDR1 and CDR2: MNHNS, SASEGT. The CDR3 consists of 14 residues. As DNA, the CDR3 is TGTGCCAGCAGTTATATTACTAGTCTGGGACAGCAGTTCTTC. It specifies CASSYITSLGQQFF.

CDR3 DNA sequence: TGTGCCAGCAGACAGCCTTTTTTGGGAGTTGAAAAACTGTTTTTT. The encoded protein is CASRQPFLGVEKLFF. This sequence joins TRBV6-6 and TRBJ1-4; D gene uncertain. Deletions cut 6 bases from V and 7 bases from J, with 18 bases between. CDR3 length equals 15 residues. Germline CDR1 reads MNHNY; CDR2 reads SVGAGI (reference sequence).

This clone was recorded only once. This chain uses TRBV28 with TRBJ2-7; the D is unclear. With 7 bases removed from V and 0 bases from J, the gap between germline ends came to 4 bases. The CDR3 covers 11 residues. In germline, CDR1 is MDHEN, CDR2 SYDVKM. The CDR3 loop is CASINSYEQYF. In DNA form, the CDR3 reads TGTGCCAGCATCAACTCCTACGAGCAGTACTTC.

The V and J genes are TRBV28 and TRBJ1-2; D is unresolved. V was cut by 4 bases and J by 3 bases, with 12 bases left in between. In germline, CDR1 is MDHEN, CDR2 SYDVKM. The CDR3 is 14 residues long. In DNA form, the CDR3 reads TGTGCCAGCAGTTCTTCCGGGGTAGACTATGGCTACACCTTC. Translation gives CASSSSGVDYGYTF.

V is TRBV6-6 and J is TRBJ2-7; 15 nucleotides match TRBD2. Looked up from germline, CDR1 is MNHNY and CDR2 is SVGAGI (reference sequence). The CDR3 spans 19 residues. Losses at the gene ends were 5 bases for V and 0 bases for J; bases not matched to a gene: 11. CDR3 sequence: CASSPRTSGRAGSSYEQYF. CDR3 nucleotide sequence: TGTGCCAGCAGTCCACGGACTAGCGGGAGGGCTGGGAGCTCCTACGAGCAGTACTTC.

The V call is TRBV5-1, the J call TRBJ1-2; D gene ambiguous. V lost 1 base and J lost 0, with 7 bases in between. Looked up from germline, CDR1 is SGHRS and CDR2 is YFSETQ. The CDR3 sequence is 14 residues long. This CDR3 reads CASSLSSTNYGYTF. The CDR3 bases are TGCGCCAGCAGCTTGTCATCAACTAACTATGGCTACACCTTC. Filled out from reference TRBV5-1 and TRBJ1-2, the complete variable domain reads KAGVTQTPRYLIKTRGQQVTLSCSPISGHRSVSWYQQTPGQGLQFLFEYFSETQRNKGNFPGRFSGRQFSNSRSEMNVSTLELGDSALYLCASSLSSTNYGYTFGSGTRLTVV.

The chain recombines TRBV28 with TRBJ2-1; TRBD2 aligns across 7 bases. CDR3 length: 14 residues. Germline V gene lookup returns CDR1 MDHEN and CDR2 SYDVKM. V gave up 2 bases and J gave up 5 bases; unmatched junction bases: 3. CDR3 nucleotides: TGTGCCAGCAGTTTACTAGCGGACGACAATGAGCAGTTCTTC. Its translation is CASSLLADDNEQFF.

V gene TRBV7-2 combines with J gene TRBJ2-3; the match to TRBD2 covers 7 bases. The CDR3 has 16 amino acids. The trim removed 5 bases at V and 4 bases at J, leaving 12 bases unmatched. Germline CDR1 SGHTA, CDR2 FQGNSA. CDR3 sequence: CASSPHGAGVPDTQYF. The CDR3 nucleotides read TGTGCCAGCAGCCCCCATGGGGCGGGAGTCCCAGATACGCAGTATTTT.

This chain links TRBV9 with TRBJ2-1; 8 bases are shared with TRBD1. Trimming removed 0 bases from V and 8 bases from J; junction bases left unmatched: 10. The CDR3 has 16 residues. CDR1 is SGDLS and CDR2 is YYNGEE in the germline V gene. CDR3 protein: CASSVGTGRSQYEQFF. In DNA, the CDR3 is TGTGCCAGCAGCGTAGGGACAGGGCGGTCTCAATATGAGCAGTTCTTC.